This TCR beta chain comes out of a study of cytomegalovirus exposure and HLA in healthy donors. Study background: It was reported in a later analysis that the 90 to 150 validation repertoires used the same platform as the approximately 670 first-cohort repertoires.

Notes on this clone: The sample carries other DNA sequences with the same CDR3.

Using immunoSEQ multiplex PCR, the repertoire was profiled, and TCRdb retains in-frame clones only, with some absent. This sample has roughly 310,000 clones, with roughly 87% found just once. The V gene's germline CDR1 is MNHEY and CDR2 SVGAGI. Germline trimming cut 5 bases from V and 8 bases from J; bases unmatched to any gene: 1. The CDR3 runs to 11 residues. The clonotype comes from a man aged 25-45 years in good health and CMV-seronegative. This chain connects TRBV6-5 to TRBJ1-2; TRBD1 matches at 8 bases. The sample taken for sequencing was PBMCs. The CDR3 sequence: CASSTGGGYTF. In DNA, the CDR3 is TGTGCCAGCAGTACAGGGGGGGGCTACACCTTC.